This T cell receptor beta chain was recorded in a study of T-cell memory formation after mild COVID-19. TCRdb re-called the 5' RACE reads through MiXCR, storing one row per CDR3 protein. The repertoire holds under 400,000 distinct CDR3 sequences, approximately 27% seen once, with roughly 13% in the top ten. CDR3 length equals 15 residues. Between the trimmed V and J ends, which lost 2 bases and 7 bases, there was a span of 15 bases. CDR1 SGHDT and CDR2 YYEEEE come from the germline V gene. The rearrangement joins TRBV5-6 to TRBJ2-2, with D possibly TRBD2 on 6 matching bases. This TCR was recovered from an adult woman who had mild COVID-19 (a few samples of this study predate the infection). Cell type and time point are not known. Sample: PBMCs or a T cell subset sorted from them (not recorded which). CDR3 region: CASSFDLALYGELFF. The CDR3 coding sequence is TGTGCCAGCAGCTTCGATCTAGCGTTGTACGGGGAGCTGTTTTTT.